Presented here are 8 T cell receptor beta chains from one specimen sequenced in a study of monozygotic twins with inflammatory bowel disease. TCRdb reprocessed the 5' RACE reads and keeps a single row for each CDR3 protein, giving no DNA. The specimen's table records a few hundred thousand distinct CDR3 sequences. The material sequenced was blood. These receptor sequences come from a human donor with ulcerative colitis or Crohn's disease, or a healthy co-twin of an affected twin (not recorded which).

Here the CDR3 reads CASSPGGRVVNTGELFF. J is TRBJ2-2 and V is TRBV28; no DNA is available, so the TRBD1 call from TCRdb remains unchecked. Germline CDR1 is MDHEN and CDR2 is SYDVKM. CDR3 length: 17 amino acids. The full variable domain, in which reference TRBV28 and TRBJ2-2 provide the parts outside the CDR3, is DVKVTQSSRYLVKRTGEKVFLECVQDMDHENMFWYRQDPGLGLRLIYFSYDVKMKEKGDIPEGYSVSREKKERFSLILESASTNQTSMYLCASSPGGRVVNTGELFFGEGSRLTVL.

J is TRBJ2-2 and V is TRBV5-1; the TCRdb D gene call, TRBD1, has no DNA to confirm it. This CDR3 is 16 amino acids long. Germline lookup yields CDR1 SGHRS and CDR2 YFSETQ. The CDR3 loop reads CASSLSAGMNTGELFF. Full variable domain (rest looked up from reference TRBV5-1 and TRBJ2-2): KAGVTQTPRYLIKTRGQQVTLSCSPISGHRSVSWYQQTPGQGLQFLFEYFSETQRNKGNFPGRFSGRQFSNSRSEMNVSTLELGDSALYLCASSLSAGMNTGELFFGEGSRLTVL.

The chain employs TRBV12-3 or TRBV12-4 and TRBJ2-5; TCRdb outputs TRBD1, but without DNA this stays unchecked. The length of the CDR3 is 16 residues. CDR3 region: CASLPPNGQNQETQYF.

This chain uses TRBV7-2 with TRBJ2-7; TCRdb's D call, TRBD1, is unchecked because there is no DNA. Germline CDR1 is SGHTA and CDR2 is FQGNSA. The CDR3 contains 14 residues. CDR3: CASSLVYRDYEQYF.

The genes are TRBV4-1 and TRBJ2-4; TCRdb's D call, TRBD1, is unchecked because there is no DNA. The germline CDR1 and CDR2 sequences are MGHRA and YSYEKL. The CDR3 consists of 14 residues. The CDR3: CASSHGGDKNIQYF.

This chain joins TRBV7-2 and TRBJ2-2; TCRdb lists TRBD2, though no DNA is available to test this call. The CDR3 is made up of 14 amino acids. CDR1 SGHTA and CDR2 FQGNSA come from the germline V gene. CDR3 residues: CACTPTRNTGELFF.

This rearrangement joins TRBV29-1 to TRBJ2-2; with no DNA, the TCRdb D assignment of TRBD1 cannot be verified. The CDR3 is 18 amino acids. CDR1 and CDR2 (germline): SQVTM, ANQGSEA. This CDR3 is CSVQHEGQERADTGELFF.

The gene calls are TRBV14 and TRBJ1-2. This CDR3 is built from 15 residues. Germline-derived CDR1 and CDR2 are SGHDN and FVKESK. The CDR3: CASSQAVQERYGYTF.